The text below deals with one TCR beta chain. The source of the sample is a study of CD8 T cells in Susac syndrome. Germline V gene sequence: CDR1 MNHEY, CDR2 SMNVEV (reference sequence). Trimming left V 4 bases short and J 1 base short, with 7 bases between. The CDR3 totals 13 residues. The multiple sclerosis controls, all treatment-naive patients, had relapsing-remitting disease that was stable or active. Negative magnetic isolation gave CD8+ and CD4+ cells; FACS enriched CD8+ TEMRA. With random hexamers, 0.5 to 1 ug RNA was reverse transcribed. The CDR3 of TCR beta was amplified by immunoSEQ multiplex PCR across 54 Vbeta and 13 Jbeta. TCRdb processed the immunoSEQ multiplex PCR reads anew with MiXCR; each CDR3 protein has one entry. This sample yields about 130,000 distinct CDR3 sequences, of which around 91% are seen a single time; 0.24% belongs to the top ten.

The specimen sequenced was CD8+ T cells from PBMCs. The sequence was obtained from a human donor with multiple sclerosis. The chain is built from TRBV27 and TRBJ2-5, with unresolved D. DNA of the CDR3: TGTGCCAGCAGTTCTGCCGGCCAAGAGACCCAGTACTTC. Protein: CASSSAGQETQYF.